This T cell receptor (beta chain) was profiled in a study of blood T cell repertoires in COVID-19. TCRdb's copy holds only in-frame clones and misses some; the assay was immunoSEQ multiplex PCR. The sample carries some 95,000 clones, roughly 85% recorded once. The V end was cut by 0 bases, the J end by 7 bases, with 15 bases between. The CDR3 has 15 amino acids. CDR1 and CDR2 from the germline V gene are LNHNV and YYDKDF (reference sequence). This TCR came from a man aged 70 or older with acute or convalescent COVID-19. Sequenced: peripheral blood. This chain joins TRBV15 and TRBJ1-2, with a tentative D call TRBD1 (5 bases). In nucleotides, the CDR3 is TGTGCCACCAGCAGAGAGCAAAGGGGAGGGAGTGGCTACACCTTC. Protein sequence: CATSREQRGGSGYTF.